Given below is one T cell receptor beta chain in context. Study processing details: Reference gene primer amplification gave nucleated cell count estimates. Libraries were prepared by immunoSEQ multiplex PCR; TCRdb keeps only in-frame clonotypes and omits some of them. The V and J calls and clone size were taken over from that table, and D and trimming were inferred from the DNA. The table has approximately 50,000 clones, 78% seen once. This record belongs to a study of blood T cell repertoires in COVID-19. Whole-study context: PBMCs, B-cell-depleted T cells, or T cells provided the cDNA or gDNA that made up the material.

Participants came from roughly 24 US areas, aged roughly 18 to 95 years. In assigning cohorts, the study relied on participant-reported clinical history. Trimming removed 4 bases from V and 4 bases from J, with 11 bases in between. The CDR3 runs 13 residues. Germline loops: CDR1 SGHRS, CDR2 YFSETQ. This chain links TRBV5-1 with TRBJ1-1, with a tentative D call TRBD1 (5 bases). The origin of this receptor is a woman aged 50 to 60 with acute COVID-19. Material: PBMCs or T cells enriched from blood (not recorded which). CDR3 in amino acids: CASSVGVVTEAFF. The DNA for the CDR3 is TGCGCCAGCAGCGTAGGGGTTGTCACTGAAGCTTTCTTT.